Listed here are 18 T cell receptor beta chains from one sample, sequenced in a study of CD8+ T cells in alopecia areata. The treatment: oral pan-JAK inhibitor, 5-10 mg twice daily. Reverse transcribed after extraction, RNA yielded cDNA as the sequencing template. Some clones are missing from TCRdb's copy, which holds only in-frame ones; the method was immunoSEQ multiplex PCR. The data hold about 220,000 clones, with more than 45% observed a single time. Sequencing was performed on CD4+ T cells sorted from blood, taken at week 4, from a patient treated with tofacitinib. The receptors here all came from a human donor with alopecia areata.

Only a few counts were recorded for this clone. The gene calls are TRBV10-3 and TRBJ2-2; D uncertain. The CDR3 sequence is 13 residues long. Germline CDR1 is ENHRY and CDR2 is SYGVKD. Trimming removed 10 bases from V and 4 bases from J, with 13 bases in between. CDR3 in DNA: TGTGCCACCGTTCGGATTTCCACCGGGGAGCTGTTTTTT. This codes for CATVRISTGELFF.

The chain links TRBV2 to TRBJ1-4; possible D gene TRBD1, 5 bases. The CDR3 consists of 14 residues. Deletions cut 4 bases from V and 7 bases from J, with 13 bases between. Looked up from germline, CDR1 is SNHLY and CDR2 is FYNNEI. The CDR3 DNA reads TGTGCCAGCAGTGGCTGGCAGGGTGGTGAAAAACTGTTTTTT. Translation gives CASSGWQGGEKLFF.

This clone was observed a handful of times. This sequence joins TRBV9 and TRBJ2-2, with TRBD2 matching over 10 bases. Germline CDR1 is SGDLS and CDR2 is YYNGEE. The V gene end was trimmed by 4 bases and the J gene end by 1 base; junction bases not matched to a gene: 4. The CDR3 covers 16 residues. CDR3 DNA sequence: TGTGCCAGCAGCCCCAGACTAGCGGGGAACACCGGGGAGCTGTTTTTT. Protein sequence: CASSPRLAGNTGELFF. The complete variable domain, with remaining parts taken from reference TRBV9 and TRBJ2-2, reads DSGVTQTPKHLITATGQRVTLRCSPRSGDLSVYWYQQSLDQGLQFLIQYYNGEERAKGNILERFSAQQFPDLHSELNLSSLELGDSALYFCASSPRLAGNTGELFFGEGSRLTVL.

This clone was observed a single time. The J gene is TRBJ2-5, the V gene TRBV10-2, with D unresolved. V lost 2 bases and J 7 bases, leaving 20 bases between the germline ends. Germline CDR1 reads WSHSY; CDR2 reads SAAADI. This CDR3 has 16 amino acids. CDR3 sequence reads: CASSENWGTEKVTQYF. The CDR3 nucleotides read TGCGCCAGCAGTGAGAACTGGGGAACTGAAAAGGTGACCCAGTACTTC.

This clone came up a few times. J is TRBJ2-2 and V is TRBV11-1; D is ambiguous. Germline lookup yields CDR1 SGHAT and CDR2 FQDESV (reference sequence). The V end lost 2 bases, the J end lost 4 bases, and 11 bases lay between the germline ends. The CDR3 contains 15 residues. CDR3 region: CASSLRRTGTGELFF. The CDR3 nucleotides are TGTGCCAGCAGCTTACGCAGGACCGGCACCGGGGAGCTGTTTTTT.

V gene TRBV7-2 combines with J gene TRBJ2-5; TRBD2 aligns across 8 bases. The CDR3 contains 15 residues. Germline V CDR1 and CDR2: SGHTA, FQGNSA. V shed 5 bases, J shed 4 bases, and the junction held 9 bases outside the gene matches. Here the CDR3 DNA reads TGTGCCAGCAGCCGGGCTAGCGGGTCGGGAGAGACCCAGTACTTC. This gives the protein CASSRASGSGETQYF.

The V call is TRBV7-2, the J call TRBJ1-2; 9 bases fit TRBD1. This CDR3 is built from 15 residues. Germline V gives CDR1 SGHTA, CDR2 FQGNSA. The trim removed 5 bases at V and 2 bases at J, leaving 6 bases unmatched. The CDR3 reads CASSKRTGDNYGYTF. The CDR3 region has the DNA TGTGCCAGCAGCAAGCGGACAGGGGACAACTATGGCTACACCTTC.

The chain links TRBV9 to TRBJ2-1; 8 positions agree with TRBD1. The trim removed 4 bases at V and 7 bases at J, leaving 10 bases unmatched. Per germline, CDR1 SGDLS and CDR2 YYNGEE. The CDR3 length is 15 residues. The CDR3 is CASSKTGGLGNEQFF. The CDR3 DNA sequence: TGTGCCAGCAGCAAAACAGGGGGGCTCGGAAATGAGCAGTTCTTC.

The gene calls are TRBV2 and TRBJ1-6; no clear D. CDR3 size: 13 residues. V was trimmed by 3 bases and J by 6 bases, leaving 6 bases between them. CDR1 is SNHLY, CDR2 FYNNEI, per germline. CDR3 nucleotide sequence: TGTGCCAGCAGTGAGGATTTTAATTCACCCCTCCACTTT. The encoded protein is CASSEDFNSPLHF.

The V and J genes are TRBV25-1 and TRBJ1-2; TRBD1 aligns across 8 bases. CDR3 length: 12 amino acids. CDR1 and CDR2 (germline): MGHDK, SYGVNS. V lost 7 bases to trimming and J lost 6 bases; unmatched junction nucleotides: 4. Here the CDR3 reads CASTSTGDGYTF. The CDR3 nucleotides read TGTGCCAGCACTTCGACAGGGGATGGCTACACCTTC.

The chain joins TRBV30 to TRBJ2-6; no reliable D call. In germline, CDR1 is GTSNPN, CDR2 SVGIG (reference sequence). The CDR3 is 15 amino acids. The V end lost 0 bases, the J end lost 1 base, and 7 bases lay between the germline ends. The CDR3 is CAWSVPGSGANVLTF. DNA for the CDR3: TGTGCCTGGAGTGTACCTGGGTCTGGGGCCAACGTCCTGACTTTC.

This clone was seen just once. This chain connects TRBV6-5 to TRBJ2-3; TRBD2 matches at 10 bases. V was pared by 2 bases and J by 2 bases, with 4 bases of the junction left unmatched. In germline, CDR1 is MNHEY, CDR2 SVGAGI. This CDR3 is 16 amino acids long. CDR3 protein: CASSYRSGGPTDTQYF. The CDR3 nucleotides are TGTGCCAGCAGTTACCGTAGCGGGGGGCCCACAGATACGCAGTATTTT.

The gene calls are TRBV5-6 and TRBJ2-3, with D unresolved. Deletions cut 0 bases from V and 1 base from J, with 15 bases between. The CDR3 consists of 17 residues. Germline V gene data show CDR1 as SGHDT and CDR2 as YYEEEE. CDR3 region: CASSLGELRHRTDTQYF. For the CDR3, the DNA is TGTGCCAGCAGCTTGGGGGAACTACGACACCGCACAGATACGCAGTATTTT.

V usage is TRBV27 and J usage is TRBJ2-5; 9 bases map to TRBD1. The CDR3 loop spans 15 amino acids. Germline lookup yields CDR1 MNHEY and CDR2 SMNVEV (reference sequence). The junction had 8 bases not matched to a gene; V was cut back by 4 bases and J by 5 bases. DNA of the CDR3: TGTGCCAGCAGTTACTCACAGGGGGCAGCGGAGACCCAGTACTTC. Protein product: CASSYSQGAAETQYF.

This clone was detected only a few times. The J gene is TRBJ1-1, the V gene TRBV7-3, with D perhaps matching TRBD1 (5 bases). The germline gives CDR1 SGHTA, CDR2 FQGTGA. With 4 bases removed from V and 2 bases from J, the gap between germline ends came to 8 bases. This CDR3 has 13 residues. CDR3 protein: CASSWDQNTEAFF. The DNA of the CDR3 is TGTGCCAGCAGCTGGGACCAAAACACTGAAGCTTTCTTT.

This clone was found once. The rearrangement links TRBV4-3 to TRBJ1-6; TRBD1 might be the D (5 bases). Trimming shortened V by 0 bases and J by 6 bases, and 12 bases separated the two germline ends. CDR3 length: 16 amino acids. Germline loops: CDR1 LGHNA, CDR2 YSLEER. CDR3 DNA: TGCGCCAGCAGCCAAGAGGGGGGGAGGCCTAATTCACCCCTCCACTTT. It codes for CASSQEGGRPNSPLHF.

The rearrangement links TRBV30 to TRBJ2-7, with D possibly being TRBD1 (6 bases). The CDR3 covers 13 residues. Trimming took off 1 base at V and 12 bases at J, with 19 bases between the two ends. CDR1 and CDR2 from the germline V gene are GTSNPN and SVGIG (reference sequence). Here the CDR3 DNA reads TGTGCCTGGAGTGGTACAGGGATGGGGCTTTGGTACTTC. This encodes CAWSGTGMGLWYF.

This chain connects TRBV4-3 to TRBJ2-3; D remains ambiguous. Per the germline V gene, CDR1 is LGHNA and CDR2 is YSLEER. The length of the CDR3 is 15 residues. The V gene lost 0 bases and the J gene lost 6 bases, with 13 bases spanning the gap. CDR3 sequence (DNA): TGCGCCAGCAGCCAAGACAGGACGGGTTTCGATACGCAGTATTTT. As protein: CASSQDRTGFDTQYF.